This T cell receptor beta chain was documented in a study of quantifying T cell responses using KT2 cells. The wider study: cDNA was made from DNase-treated RNA using alpha and beta constant primers. The T4 ligation step was estimated to exceed 9.5% efficiency under optimum conditions.

This clonotype was detected many times. What it binds is unknown. With 3 bases removed from V and 11 bases from J, the gap between germline ends came to 10 bases. CDR1 SGHAT and CDR2 FQNNGV come from the germline V gene. This CDR3 comprises 11 residues. General observations from the study: Even the lowest spike-in, about one KT2 cell per 100,000 PBMC, yielded detectable KT2 sequences.

A single-stranded UMI oligo with SP2 sequence was ligated to cDNA 3' ends. The first PCR ran 4 to 5 cycles with an equimolar RC1.1 and RC1.2 beta primer mix. In TCRdb, the UMI-ligation and nested PCR reads were re-called with MiXCR into one record per CDR3 protein. The profile shows 31,000 or so distinct CDR3 sequences, 10% of them singletons. Different KT2-to-PBMC ratios were created with a constant PBMC count. Sequenced: PBMCs spiked with cells of the T cell clone KT2. This chain connects TRBV11-2 to TRBJ1-1; D remains ambiguous. The sequence came from a human donor. The CDR3 nucleotides are TGTGCCAGCAGCTTGCTAACGGGGGCTTTCTTT. The encoded protein is CASSLLTGAFF. Full variable domain (outside the CDR3, taken from reference TRBV11-2 and TRBJ1-1): EAGVAQSPRYKIIEKRQSVAFWCNPISGHATLYWYQQILGQGPKLLIQFQNNGVVDDSQLPKDRFSAERLKGVDSTLKIQPAKLEDSAVYLCASSLLTGAFFGQGTRLTVV.